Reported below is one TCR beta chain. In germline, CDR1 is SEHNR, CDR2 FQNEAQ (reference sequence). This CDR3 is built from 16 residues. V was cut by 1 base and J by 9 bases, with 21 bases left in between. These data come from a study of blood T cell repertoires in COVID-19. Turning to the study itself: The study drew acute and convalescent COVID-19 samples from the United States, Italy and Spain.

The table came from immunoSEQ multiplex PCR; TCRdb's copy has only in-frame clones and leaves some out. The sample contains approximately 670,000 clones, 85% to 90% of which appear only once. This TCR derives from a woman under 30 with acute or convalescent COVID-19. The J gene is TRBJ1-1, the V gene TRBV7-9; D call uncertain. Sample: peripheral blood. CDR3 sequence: CASSLESWRARGQAFF. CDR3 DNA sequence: TGTGCCAGCAGCTTAGAGTCCTGGCGGGCCCGCGGTCAAGCTTTCTTT.